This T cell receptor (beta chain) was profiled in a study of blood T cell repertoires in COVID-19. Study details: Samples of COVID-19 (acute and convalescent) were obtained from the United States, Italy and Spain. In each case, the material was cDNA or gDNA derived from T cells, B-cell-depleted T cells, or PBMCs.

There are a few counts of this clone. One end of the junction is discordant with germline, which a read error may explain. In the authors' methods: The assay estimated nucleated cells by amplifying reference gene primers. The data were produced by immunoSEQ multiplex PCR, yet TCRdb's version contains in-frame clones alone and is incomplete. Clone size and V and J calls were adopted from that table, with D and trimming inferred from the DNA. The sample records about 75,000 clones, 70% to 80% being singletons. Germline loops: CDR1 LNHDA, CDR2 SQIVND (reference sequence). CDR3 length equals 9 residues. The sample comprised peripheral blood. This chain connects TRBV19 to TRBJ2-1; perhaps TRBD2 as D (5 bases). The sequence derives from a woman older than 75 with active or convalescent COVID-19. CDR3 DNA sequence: TGTGCGTCAGGCGAGGGAAAGCTCTTC. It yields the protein CASGEGKLF.